This is a list of T cell receptor beta chains from one sample in a study of OX40 agonist ivuxolimab in advanced cancers. Only in-frame clones appear in the TCRdb table, and some are missing; sequencing was by immunoSEQ multiplex PCR. The sample lists 35,000 to 45,000 clones; around 90% were seen once. The sample in question was CD4+ or CD8+ T cells sorted from blood, obtained in a trial of the OX40 agonist ivuxolimab. These receptors were taken from an adult with an advanced solid tumor such as melanoma, head and neck, liver or kidney cancer. CDR3s include the opening cysteine and the closing phenylalanine or tryptophan. The D gene is left open where the match is weak. Part of the rows lack a size; the others show once, few, many or a class for expanded clones.

len: 16
abundance: -
v_gene: TRBV28
d_gene: TRBD1
j_gene: TRBJ2-1
CDR3aa: CASSSTRDRTYNEQFF
CDR3nt: TGTGCCAGCAGTTCCACCCGGGACAGAACCTACAATGAGCAGTTCTTC

len: 15
abundance: once
v_gene: TRBV14
d_gene: TRBD1
j_gene: TRBJ1-2
CDR3aa: CASSQAGTAYYGYTF
CDR3nt: TGTGCCAGCAGCCAGGCCGGGACAGCCTACTATGGCTACACCTTC

len: 16
abundance: -
v_gene: TRBV7-9
d_gene: -
j_gene: TRBJ1-5
CDR3aa: CASSLAPGIKDQPQHF
CDR3nt: TGTGCCAGCAGCTTAGCGCCGGGCATTAAGGATCAGCCCCAGCATTTT

len: 15
abundance: -
v_gene: TRBV7-3
d_gene: -
j_gene: TRBJ1-1
CDR3aa: CASSLTEGTNTEAFF
CDR3nt: TGTGCCAGCAGCTTAACGGAGGGAACGAACACTGAAGCTTTCTTT

len: 13
abundance: -
v_gene: TRBV5-4
d_gene: -
j_gene: TRBJ1-1
CDR3aa: CASSFVTNTEAFF
CDR3nt: TGTGCCAGCAGCTTCGTGACGAACACTGAAGCTTTCTTT

len: 15
abundance: -
v_gene: TRBV28
d_gene: -
j_gene: TRBJ1-5
CDR3aa: CASSSADDSNQPQHF
CDR3nt: TGTGCCAGCAGTTCGGCAGACGATAGCAATCAGCCCCAGCATTTT

len: 14
abundance: -
v_gene: TRBV10-3
d_gene: -
j_gene: TRBJ2-1
CDR3aa: CAIREQGGYNEQFF
CDR3nt: TGTGCCATCAGAGAACAGGGGGGGTACAATGAGCAGTTCTTC

len: 16
abundance: -
v_gene: TRBV25-1
d_gene: -
j_gene: TRBJ1-2
CDR3aa: CASSESLAGVRYGYTF
CDR3nt: TGTGCCAGCAGTGAGAGTTTGGCAGGAGTACGCTATGGCTACACCTTC

len: 14
abundance: few
v_gene: TRBV5-4
d_gene: -
j_gene: TRBJ1-5
CDR3aa: CASSLEGSNQPQHF
CDR3nt: TGTGCCAGCAGCTTGGAGGGGAGCAATCAGCCCCAGCATTTT

len: 12
abundance: -
v_gene: TRBV4-3
d_gene: -
j_gene: TRBJ2-5
CDR3aa: CASSHRKETQYF
CDR3nt: TGCGCCAGCAGCCACCGAAAAGAGACCCAGTACTTC

len: 15
abundance: few
v_gene: TRBV7-9
d_gene: -
j_gene: TRBJ2-5
CDR3aa: CASSRRDRPQETQYF
CDR3nt: TGTGCCAGCAGCCGACGTGACCGGCCCCAAGAGACCCAGTACTTC

len: 15
abundance: -
v_gene: TRBV21-1
d_gene: -
j_gene: TRBJ2-7
CDR3aa: CASNPPKWVQYEQYF
CDR3nt: TGTGCCAGCAACCCCCCGAAGTGGGTACAGTACGAGCAGTACTTC

len: 17
abundance: -
v_gene: TRBV6-4
d_gene: -
j_gene: TRBJ1-6
CDR3aa: CASSDVARRASNSPLHF
CDR3nt: TGTGCCAGCAGTGACGTAGCTCGGAGAGCCTCCAATTCACCCCTCCACTTT

len: 16
abundance: -
v_gene: TRBV7-2
d_gene: TRBD1
j_gene: TRBJ1-5
CDR3aa: CASSLSQGQSNQPQHF
CDR3nt: TGTGCCAGCAGCTTATCACAGGGGCAGAGCAATCAGCCCCAGCATTTT

len: 13
abundance: -
v_gene: TRBV2
d_gene: -
j_gene: TRBJ2-5
CDR3aa: CASGRTAQETQYF
CDR3nt: TGTGCCAGCGGAAGGACGGCCCAAGAGACCCAGTACTTC

len: 13
abundance: -
v_gene: TRBV9
d_gene: -
j_gene: TRBJ1-1
CDR3aa: CASSVAGVGEAFF
CDR3nt: TGTGCCAGCAGCGTGGCAGGGGTTGGTGAAGCTTTCTTT

len: 14
abundance: -
v_gene: TRBV7-9
d_gene: TRBD1
j_gene: TRBJ1-1
CDR3aa: CASSPQGAVTEAFF
CDR3nt: TGTGCCAGCAGCCCACAGGGGGCGGTCACTGAAGCTTTCTTT

len: 18
abundance: -
v_gene: TRBV9
d_gene: TRBD1
j_gene: TRBJ1-1
CDR3aa: CASSGGGGGVLPNTEAFF
CDR3nt: TGTGCCAGCAGCGGAGGGGGAGGGGGCGTCCTACCTAACACTGAAGCTTTCTTT

len: 13
abundance: -
v_gene: TRBV27
d_gene: TRBD1
j_gene: TRBJ2-5
CDR3aa: CASSPDRGETQYF
CDR3nt: TGTGCCAGCAGTCCGGACAGGGGAGAGACCCAGTACTTC

len: 14
abundance: -
v_gene: TRBV7-9
d_gene: TRBD1
j_gene: TRBJ1-5
CDR3aa: CASSGDRGFQPQHF
CDR3nt: TGTGCCAGCAGCGGGGACAGGGGTTTCCAGCCCCAGCATTTT

len: 16
abundance: -
v_gene: TRBV4-3
d_gene: TRBD2
j_gene: TRBJ2-1
CDR3aa: CASSQDASGSYNEQFF
CDR3nt: TGCGCCAGCAGCCAAGATGCTAGCGGTTCATACAATGAGCAGTTCTTC

len: 15
abundance: once
v_gene: TRBV13
d_gene: -
j_gene: TRBJ2-5
CDR3aa: CASSSSIRLQETQYF
CDR3nt: TGTGCCAGCAGCTCGTCGATCCGCTTACAAGAGACCCAGTACTTC

len: 16
abundance: -
v_gene: TRBV4-2
d_gene: TRBD2
j_gene: TRBJ2-5
CDR3aa: CASSPRDSGDQETQYF
CDR3nt: TGTGCCAGCAGCCCCCGAGATAGCGGGGACCAAGAGACCCAGTACTTC

len: 11
abundance: -
v_gene: TRBV9
d_gene: -
j_gene: TRBJ2-1
CDR3aa: CASSWGDEQFF
CDR3nt: TGTGCCAGCAGCTGGGGAGATGAGCAGTTCTTC

len: 15
abundance: -
v_gene: TRBV18
d_gene: TRBD1
j_gene: TRBJ2-3
CDR3aa: CASSAGTGTTDTQYF
CDR3nt: TGTGCCAGCTCGGCCGGGACAGGGACTACAGATACGCAGTATTTT